Shown below are 15 T cell receptor beta chains from a single sample sequenced in a study of shared clonotypes between healthy human individuals. Only in-frame clones appear in the TCRdb table, and some are missing; sequencing was by immunoSEQ multiplex PCR. The sample has over a million clones, roughly 96% seen once. Sample: naive CD4+ T cells sorted from blood. As for subset: CD45RA+ positively selected. The receptors were sampled from a man aged 25 to 40 in good health.

The chain uses TRBV9 and TRBJ2-5; D assignment may be TRBD1 or TRBD2 (5 bases each). CDR1 and CDR2 from the germline V gene are SGDLS and YYNGEE. The CDR3 spans 15 residues. Trimming took off 0 bases at V and 3 bases at J, with 12 bases between the two ends. The DNA of the CDR3 is TGTGCCAGCAGCGTAGATGGGACGGATAAAGAGACCCAGTACTTC. It is translated as CASSVDGTDKETQYF.

The V and J genes are TRBV5-1 and TRBJ2-5; tentative D call: TRBD2 (6 bases). Germline values: CDR1 SGHRS, CDR2 YFSETQ. The CDR3 length is 16 residues. V was shortened by 2 bases and J by 1 base, with 15 bases between the two germline ends. Here the CDR3 DNA reads TGCGCCAGCAGCTTAACCCCGGAGACTAGCCAAGAGACCCAGTACTTC. This codes for CASSLTPETSQETQYF.

This chain uses TRBV5-1 with TRBJ1-5; D possibly corresponds to TRBD1 (5 bases). The ends were cut back, 4 bases at V and 3 bases at J, with 8 bases in the middle. Germline-derived CDR1 and CDR2 are SGHRS and YFSETQ. The CDR3 is made up of 13 amino acids. CDR3 in DNA: TGCGCCAGCAGCCAGGGTCCCAATCAGCCCCAGCATTTT. Residues: CASSQGPNQPQHF.

The chain employs TRBV5-1 and TRBJ2-3, with D possibly matching TRBD2 (5 bases). Germline V gene data show CDR1 as SGHRS and CDR2 as YFSETQ. Trimming removed 2 bases at V and 1 base at J, with 17 bases between. The CDR3 runs to 17 residues. The DNA for the CDR3 is TGCGCCAGCAGCTTTATGGCAACGAGCGGTCGCACAGATACGCAGTATTTT. Protein: CASSFMATSGRTDTQYF.

The chain recombines TRBV5-1 with TRBJ2-7; no clear D. Germline V lookup: CDR1 SGHRS, CDR2 YFSETQ. CDR3 length: 12 residues. V was cut by 3 bases and J by 3 bases, with 7 bases left in between. CDR3 nucleotides: TGCGCCAGCAGCTCATCCTTCTACGAGCAGTACTTC. Amino acids: CASSSSFYEQYF.

The chain uses TRBV28 and TRBJ2-7; 9 bases match TRBD2. CDR1 is MDHEN and CDR2 is SYDVKM in the germline V gene. V was clipped by 5 bases and J by 2 bases; unmatched bases: 7. The CDR3 totals 15 residues. CDR3 nucleotides: TGTGCCAGCAGTCCGAGGGTAGCGGGAGCCTACGAGCAGTACTTC. It specifies CASSPRVAGAYEQYF. Drawing the rest from reference TRBV28 and TRBJ2-7, the complete variable domain is DVKVTQSSRYLVKRTGEKVFLECVQDMDHENMFWYRQDPGLGLRLIYFSYDVKMKEKGDIPEGYSVSREKKERFSLILESASTNQTSMYLCASSPRVAGAYEQYFGPGTRLTVT.

The chain links TRBV5-1 to TRBJ2-3, with D tentatively TRBD2 (6 bases). The CDR3 contains 16 residues. Trimming took off 0 bases at V and 0 bases at J, with 11 bases between the two ends. In germline, CDR1 is SGHRS, CDR2 YFSETQ. CDR3 nucleotides: TGCGCCAGCAGCTTGGGCGGGATCACTAGCACAGATACGCAGTATTTT. This translates into CASSLGGITSTDTQYF.

The rearrangement uses TRBV7-3 and TRBJ2-3; D is unclear. Germline V gene sequence: CDR1 SGHTA, CDR2 FQGTGA. The CDR3 spans 14 residues. Trimming left V 5 bases short and J 5 bases short, with 14 bases between. DNA of the CDR3: TGTGCCAGCAGCCACGGAGACGAGCGAGATACGCAGTATTTT. Translated: CASSHGDERDTQYF.

Here the CDR3 reads CASSFEGGSEKLFF. CDR3 DNA: TGTGCCAGCAGCTTTGAGGGGGGGAGTGAAAAACTGTTTTTT. The rearrangement links TRBV5-4 to TRBJ1-4; D may be TRBD1 (6 bases). Per germline, CDR1 SGHNT and CDR2 YYREEE (reference sequence). The CDR3 is 14 amino acids. Trimming shortened V by 2 bases and J by 7 bases, and 12 bases separated the two germline ends.

The rearrangement links TRBV9 to TRBJ1-3, with a weak D call TRBD1 (6 bases). Germline CDR1 is SGDLS and CDR2 is YYNGEE. V lost 0 bases and J 2 bases, leaving 12 bases between the germline ends. The CDR3 spans 16 residues. The CDR3 loop is CASSVGGQSAGNTIYF. In DNA, the CDR3 is TGTGCCAGCAGCGTAGGAGGACAGAGCGCTGGAAACACCATATATTTT.

The genes are TRBV19 and TRBJ1-5, with D unresolved. This CDR3 is 14 amino acids long. Germline V gene data show CDR1 as LNHDA and CDR2 as SQIVND (reference sequence). Between the trimmed V and J ends, which lost 5 bases and 6 bases, there was a span of 14 bases. The CDR3 DNA is TGTGCCAGTAGTTCCCACCGTGGGAGTCAGCCCCAGCATTTT. Translating it yields CASSSHRGSQPQHF.

The chain is built from TRBV14 and TRBJ1-4, with D perhaps matching TRBD1 (6 bases). The CDR3 is made up of 16 amino acids. Germline assignment: CDR1 SGHDN and CDR2 FVKESK. Trimming took off 6 bases at V and 7 bases at J, with 21 bases between the two ends. The CDR3 bases are TGTGCCAGCAGTCGACAACTATCAGGGGTCGGTGAAAAACTGTTTTTT. This encodes CASSRQLSGVGEKLFF.

Regarding this clone: Other DNA sequences in the sample encode the same CDR3. The chain employs TRBV7-9 and TRBJ2-5; D unresolved. Germline CDR1 SEHNR, CDR2 FQNEAQ (reference sequence). Trimming cost V 5 bases and J 5 bases, with 6 bases left between them. This CDR3 region has 11 residues. This chain's CDR3 is CASSLSETQYF. CDR3 nucleotide sequence: TGTGCCAGCAGCCTTAGTGAGACCCAGTACTTC.

The rearrangement joins TRBV11-2 to TRBJ1-4, with a tentative D call TRBD1 (5 bases). V was clipped by 2 bases and J by 7 bases, with 11 bases between them. Germline values: CDR1 SGHAT, CDR2 FQNNGV. The CDR3 has 14 residues. CDR3 region: CASSLLGQGEKLFF. The CDR3 DNA reads as TGTGCCAGCAGCTTACTGGGGCAGGGTGAAAAACTGTTTTTT.

About this clone itself: Other DNA sequences of this sample code for an identical CDR3. The chain uses TRBV30 and TRBJ1-5; 7 bases align to TRBD1. The CDR3 runs to 13 residues. V trimming: 3 bases; J trimming: 2 bases; junction bases outside the gene matches: 1. Looked up from germline, CDR1 is GTSNPN and CDR2 is SVGIG (reference sequence). The CDR3 DNA reads as TGTGCCTGGAGCGGACAGGGCAATCAGCCCCAGCATTTT. It codes for CAWSGQGNQPQHF. The full variable domain, its missing parts supplied by reference TRBV30 and TRBJ1-5, is SQTIHQWPATLVQPVGSPLSLECTVEGTSNPNLYWYRQAAGRGLQLLFYSVGIGQISSEVPQNLSASRPQDRQFILSSKKLLLSDSGFYLCAWSGQGNQPQHFGDGTRLSIL.